The rows below give T cell receptor beta chains drawn from one sample of a study of shared clonotypes between healthy human individuals. TCRdb's copy holds only in-frame clones and misses some; the assay was immunoSEQ multiplex PCR. The repertoire consists of a few million clones, with 85% to 95% occurring once and the leading ten covering around 0.14%. Sequencing was performed on naive CD4+ T cells sorted from blood. These receptors were taken from a man aged 18-30 years in good health. CDR3s include the opening cysteine and the closing phenylalanine or tryptophan. Clone size is given for some rows only: seen once, a few or many times, or a class if the clone is expanded.

TRBJ2-1	-	TRBV5-1	CASSLLAGDYNEQFF
TRBJ1-6	-	TRBV6-5	CASSEQGSSPLHF
TRBJ1-3	once	TRBV30	CAWRGKSFSGNTIYF
TRBJ1-6	-	TRBV5-1	CASSLDRPNSPLHF
TRBJ1-1	-	TRBV10-3	CAISEDRGRGGNTEAFF
TRBJ2-2	-	TRBV6-1	CASSEGARTGELFF
TRBJ1-1	-	TRBV30	CAWTPRANTEAFF
TRBJ2-2	-	TRBV5-1	CASSSGQGGTGELFF
TRBJ1-6	-	TRBV7-9	CASSQGAEGSPLHF
TRBJ1-6	-	TRBV5-6	CASSLKGYASPLHF
TRBJ2-5	-	TRBV4-1	CASSPRTSGGLGETQYF
TRBJ2-7	-	TRBV6-6	CATEQREPYEQYF
TRBJ1-1	once	TRBV18	CASSFRDSGTEAFF
TRBJ2-2	-	TRBV28	CASSFPPGQRTGELFF
TRBJ1-6	-	TRBV27	CASSQREGGSPLHF
TRBJ2-7	once	TRBV5-4	CASSWGRGNEQYF
TRBJ2-7	once	TRBV28	CASRLGQSYEQYF
TRBJ1-1	-	TRBV18	CASSPGQGWNTEAFF
TRBJ2-3	-	TRBV7-8	CASSLVGQMVAF
TRBJ2-5	-	TRBV2	CASSAGTGQETQYF
TRBJ1-6	-	TRBV6-4	CASSDDGQGRSPLHF
TRBJ2-7	-	TRBV5-1	CASSLAGTPSYEQYF
TRBJ2-7	-	TRBV6-1	CASSQRLLDSYEQYF
TRBJ1-1	-	TRBV10-3	CAISASMNTEAFF
TRBJ1-5	-	TRBV30	CAWGNRADQPQHF
TRBJ2-7	-	TRBV18	CASSPPRGEISYEQYF
TRBJ2-3	-	TRBV7-3	CASSLWGWGTDTQYF
TRBJ2-1	-	TRBV1	CTSTRGGAYNEQFF